One sample yielded the 12 T cell receptor beta chains listed below, sequenced in a study of long-term antiretroviral therapy in people with HIV. At the survey level, the v3.0 immunoSEQ assay was run. Measured with immunoSEQ multiplex PCR; TCRdb has only the in-frame clones, and not every one. The table lists 21,000 or so clones, around 82% of them singletons. The material was unsorted PBMCs, obtained at the start of antiretroviral therapy. All receptors derive from a man between 45 and 60 years old with HIV.

J is TRBJ1-1 and V is TRBV19; TRBD1 might be the D (6 bases). Trimming pared 6 bases from V and 1 base from J, leaving 12 bases between. The CDR3 sequence is 14 residues long. From germline, CDR1 is LNHDA and CDR2 SQIVND (reference sequence). CDR3: CASRTGFPNTEAFF. The CDR3 DNA reads as TGTGCCAGTAGAACAGGGTTCCCGAACACTGAAGCTTTCTTT.

This chain joins TRBV29-1 and TRBJ2-2, with 7 bases that match TRBD1. Germline loops: CDR1 SQVTM, CDR2 ANQGSEA. V trimming: 4 bases; J trimming: 4 bases; junction bases outside the gene matches: 6. CDR3 length: 14 amino acids. The CDR3 spells CSVGTGVVTGELFF. CDR3 nucleotides: TGCAGCGTTGGAACAGGGGTGGTCACCGGGGAGCTGTTTTTT.

V is TRBV5-6 and J is TRBJ1-2; 10 bases fit TRBD1. V shed 1 base, J shed 4 bases, and the junction held 4 bases outside the gene matches. Germline V gives CDR1 SGHDT, CDR2 YYEEEE. This CDR3 is built from 15 residues. The CDR3 nucleotides are TGTGCCAGCAGCTTGAGGACAGGGGGAATCTATGGCTACACCTTC. It specifies CASSLRTGGIYGYTF.

V and J are TRBV14 and TRBJ2-5; D not certain. The CDR3 runs to 17 residues. CDR1 is SGHDN and CDR2 is FVKESK in the germline V gene. Trimming pared 0 bases from V and 0 bases from J, leaving 14 bases between. The CDR3, as DNA: TGTGCCAGCAGCCAAGATAGGCGGAGATTCTACCAAGAGACCCAGTACTTC. It yields the protein CASSQDRRRFYQETQYF. Filled out from reference TRBV14 and TRBJ2-5, the complete variable domain reads EAGVTQFPSHSVIEKGQTVTLRCDPISGHDNLYWYRRVMGKEIKFLLHFVKESKQDESGMPNNRFLAERTGGTYSTLKVQPAELEDSGVYFCASSQDRRRFYQETQYFGPGTRLLVL.

The chain joins TRBV4-1 to TRBJ2-7, with 9 bases matching TRBD1. Losses at the gene ends were 1 base for V and 0 bases for J; bases not matched to a gene: 7. The germline V gene encodes CDR1 MGHRA and CDR2 YSYEKL. CDR3 length equals 17 residues. The CDR3 nucleotides read TGCGCCAGCAGCCAAGGCCCGGGACAGGGTTTCTCCTACGAGCAGTACTTC. This translates into CASSQGPGQGFSYEQYF.

This chain uses TRBV11-3 with TRBJ2-3; D is undetermined. CDR1 and CDR2 (germline): SGHNT, YENEEA. With 0 bases removed from V and 5 bases from J, the gap between germline ends came to 12 bases. The CDR3 contains 15 residues. DNA for the CDR3: TGTGCCAGCAGCTTAGATTGGCGGAGTGGAGATACGCAGTATTTT. It is translated as CASSLDWRSGDTQYF.

The chain uses TRBV7-2 and TRBJ1-2, with a weak D call TRBD1 (5 bases). The V end was cut by 1 base, the J end by 6 bases, with 6 bases between. Germline-derived CDR1 and CDR2 are SGHTA and FQGNSA. The CDR3 length is 12 residues. DNA of the CDR3: TGTGCCAGCAGCTTAGGGGGGGATGGCTACACCTTC. It codes for CASSLGGDGYTF.

CDR3 loop: CASSEGTRTGGRTEAFF. CDR3 coding DNA: TGTGCCAGCAGTGAAGGAACGCGGACAGGGGGCAGGACTGAAGCTTTCTTT. This rearrangement joins TRBV25-1 to TRBJ1-1; the match to TRBD1 covers 11 bases. CDR1 and CDR2 from the germline V gene are MGHDK and SYGVNS. The junction had 10 bases not matched to a gene; V was cut back by 2 bases and J by 5 bases. The CDR3 loop spans 17 amino acids.

The gene calls are TRBV11-2 and TRBJ2-7; 7 nucleotides agree with TRBD2. Looked up from germline, CDR1 is SGHAT and CDR2 is FQNNGV. With V trimmed by 2 bases and J by 6 bases, 4 bases remained unmatched. The CDR3 contains 13 residues. The CDR3 loop is CASSLSPGGEQYF. The CDR3 coding sequence is TGTGCCAGCAGCTTAAGCCCGGGAGGCGAGCAGTACTTC.

There are a few counts of this clone. The chain links TRBV19 to TRBJ1-1; 7 nucleotides match TRBD1. V was pared by 6 bases and J by 3 bases, with 7 bases of the junction left unmatched. Germline CDR1 LNHDA, CDR2 SQIVND (reference sequence). The CDR3 length is 14 residues. The CDR3 DNA reads as TGTGCCAGTAGCCGACAGGGTTTTGACACTGAAGCTTTCTTT. This gives the protein CASSRQGFDTEAFF.

The V gene is TRBV6-4, the J gene TRBJ2-1, with 7 positions matching TRBD1. V was pared by 2 bases and J by 6 bases, with 7 bases of the junction left unmatched. This CDR3 contains 15 residues. The germline CDR1 and CDR2 sequences are MRHNA and SNTAGT. Here the CDR3 DNA reads TGTGCCAGCAGTGACGAAGGGACAGAGGTCAATGAGCAGTTCTTC. It specifies CASSDEGTEVNEQFF.

The chain combines TRBV15 with TRBJ2-1, with 8 bases aligning to TRBD1. Losses at the gene ends were 0 bases for V and 4 bases for J; bases not matched to a gene: 2. Per germline, CDR1 LNHNV and CDR2 YYDKDF (reference sequence). The CDR3 length is 15 residues. In nucleotides, the CDR3 is TGTGCCACCAGCAGAGAACGGACAGGGTACAATGAGCAGTTCTTC. Translated, it gives CATSRERTGYNEQFF.